The 17 T cell receptor beta chains in this list originate from one sample, sequenced in a study of lymphopenia after photon versus proton radiotherapy. The method was immunoSEQ multiplex PCR; TCRdb's version includes in-frame clones alone and lacks a portion of them. The table includes tens of thousands of clones, approximately 95% detected once. The starting material was peripheral blood, obtained from a patient treated with photon-based radiotherapy. All receptors derive from a woman aged 45-65 years with cholangiocarcinoma.

V is TRBV5-4 and J is TRBJ2-5; 12 bases agree with TRBD2. Germline values: CDR1 SGHNT, CDR2 YYREEE (reference sequence). The V and J ends lost 0 bases and 5 bases, in that order; junction bases with no gene match: 2. This CDR3 comprises 15 residues. The DNA for the CDR3 is TGTGCCAGCAGCTTGGGACTAGCGGGGGTGGAGACCCAGTACTTC. Encoded protein: CASSLGLAGVETQYF. The entire variable domain, with the rest obtained from reference TRBV5-4 and TRBJ2-5, is as follows: ETGVTQSPTHLIKTRGQQVTLRCSSQSGHNTVSWYQQALGQGPQFIFQYYREEENGRGNFPPRFSGLQFPNYSSELNVNALELDDSALYLCASSLGLAGVETQYFGPGTRLLVL.

The rearrangement links TRBV6-6 to TRBJ2-1; D unresolved. V lost 5 bases, J lost 2 bases, and 4 bases lay in between. The CDR3 length is 12 residues. In germline, CDR1 is MNHNY, CDR2 SVGAGI (reference sequence). CDR3 region: CASSGAYNEQFF. The CDR3 nucleotides are TGTGCCAGCAGTGGGGCCTACAATGAGCAGTTCTTC.

The rearrangement uses TRBV5-1 and TRBJ2-7; no firm D call. CDR1 is SGHRS, CDR2 YFSETQ, per germline. V was pared by 4 bases and J by 0 bases, with 2 bases between. CDR3 length: 11 residues. Here the CDR3 DNA reads TGCGCCAGCAGCGGCTCCTACGAGCAGTACTTC. Translated: CASSGSYEQYF.

The V call is TRBV7-2, the J call TRBJ1-5; D call uncertain. The V end was cut by 3 bases, the J end by 0 bases, with 12 bases between. The CDR3 has 16 residues. Germline V gene data show CDR1 as SGHTA and CDR2 as FQGNSA. The CDR3 is CASSLLTGSSNQPQHF. The CDR3 DNA sequence: TGTGCCAGCAGCTTGCTCACTGGCTCTAGCAATCAGCCCCAGCATTTT.

CDR3 DNA: TGTGCCAGCGCATGGGGGCAGCCCTATGGCTACACCTTC. Protein product: CASAWGQPYGYTF. V and J are TRBV7-2 and TRBJ1-2; possibly TRBD1 for D (6 bases). In germline, CDR1 is SGHTA, CDR2 FQGNSA. Trimming removed 8 bases from V and 4 bases from J, with 14 bases in between. This CDR3 has 13 residues.

The chain uses TRBV7-6 and TRBJ1-1; D is uncertain. The germline V gene encodes CDR1 SGHVS and CDR2 FNYEAQ. The length of the CDR3 is 13 residues. V lost 3 bases, J lost 3 bases, and 8 bases lay in between. CDR3 region: CASSFRTDTEAFF. In nucleotides, the CDR3 is TGTGCCAGCAGCTTTCGGACGGACACTGAAGCTTTCTTT.

This sequence joins TRBV7-8 and TRBJ2-2; D ambiguous. CDR3 length: 12 residues. Germline lookup yields CDR1 SGHVS and CDR2 FQNEAQ. V gave up 5 bases and J gave up 10 bases, with 11 bases separating them. This CDR3 reads CASSQLQEELFF. The CDR3 DNA sequence: TGTGCCAGCAGCCAATTGCAGGAGGAGCTGTTTTTT.

The chain combines TRBV5-1 with TRBJ1-1; D gene unclear. This CDR3 contains 15 residues. The germline V gene has CDR1 SGHRS and CDR2 YFSETQ. V was shortened by 1 base and J by 1 base, with 11 bases between the two germline ends. CDR3 sequence reads: CASSLTGAKNTEAFF. The CDR3, as DNA: TGCGCCAGCAGCTTGACCGGAGCAAAGAACACTGAAGCTTTCTTT.

The genes are TRBV7-9 and TRBJ1-1; weak D call: TRBD1 (5 bases). This CDR3 is 16 amino acids long. Germline loops: CDR1 SEHNR, CDR2 FQNEAQ (reference sequence). Trimming took 1 base from V and 1 from J, leaving 13 bases between them. The CDR3 loop is CASSLVLGTRNTEAFF. The CDR3 nucleotides are TGTGCCAGCAGCTTAGTCCTTGGGACCAGGAACACTGAAGCTTTCTTT.

This clone turned up a few times. The CDR3 DNA is TGCGCCAGCAGCCAAGATGGGGTTGGGGGGACGGGAGAGCAGTACTTC. It encodes CASSQDGVGGTGEQYF. The gene calls are TRBV4-3 and TRBJ2-7; tentatively, D is TRBD2 (6 bases). The germline V gene has CDR1 LGHNA and CDR2 YSLEER. Trimming left V 0 bases short and J 7 bases short, with 19 bases between. The CDR3 covers 16 residues.

About this clone itself: The junction and the germline gene differ at one end; a read error may be behind it. The CDR3 DNA reads as TGTGCCAGTACCCGCGAATGGACAGCACCCAGCCCATGGGATTTT. It codes for CASTREWTAPSPWDF. The rearrangement links TRBV19 to TRBJ1-5; D perhaps matches TRBD1 (6 bases). This CDR3 spans 15 amino acids. In germline, CDR1 is LNHDA, CDR2 SQIVND (reference sequence).

The V and J genes are TRBV27 and TRBJ1-5, with TRBD1 identical over 7 bases. This CDR3 comprises 15 residues. V dropped 5 bases and J dropped 2; count of bases not matched to a gene: 6. CDR1 and CDR2 from the germline V gene are MNHEY and SMNVEV (reference sequence). For the CDR3, the DNA is TGTGCCAGCAGTCTAGGGACAGAACGCAATCAGCCCCAGCATTTT. The encoded protein is CASSLGTERNQPQHF.

The chain couples TRBV7-9 to TRBJ1-3; D ambiguous. CDR3 length equals 13 residues. Germline V gene data show CDR1 as SEHNR and CDR2 as FQNEAQ (reference sequence). V lost 8 bases to trimming and J lost 0 bases, with 8 bases between them. The CDR3 loop is CASQERSGNTIYF. The CDR3, as DNA: TGTGCCAGCCAGGAGCGCTCTGGAAACACCATATATTTT.

This clone has only one observation. The V gene is TRBV7-8, the J gene TRBJ1-4; 8 nucleotides match TRBD1. The junction had 12 bases not matched to a gene; V was cut back by 4 bases and J by 8 bases. There are 16 residues in the CDR3. The V gene's germline CDR1 is SGHVS and CDR2 FQNEAQ. CDR3 coding DNA: TGTGCCAGCAGCTCTTGGGGGACAGGATCGAACGAAAAACTGTTTTTT. Protein: CASSSWGTGSNEKLFF.

The V gene is TRBV27, the J gene TRBJ1-2; TRBD1 might be the D (5 bases). Germline V CDR1 and CDR2: MNHEY, SMNVEV (reference sequence). V was clipped by 2 bases and J by 6 bases, with 10 bases between them. There are 13 residues in the CDR3. The CDR3 DNA sequence: TGTGCCAGCAGTTTAGGGCAGGGTCATGGCTACACCTTC. Amino acid sequence: CASSLGQGHGYTF.

V is TRBV6-5 and J is TRBJ2-2, with 9 bases aligning to TRBD1. Germline CDR1 is MNHEY and CDR2 is SVGAGI. J gave up 1 base and V 5 bases, and 2 bases lay outside the gene matches. CDR3 length: 15 amino acids. The CDR3 sequence is CASSKDRGNTGELFF. In nucleotides, the CDR3 is TGTGCCAGCAGTAAGGACAGGGGGAACACCGGGGAGCTGTTTTTT.

V and J are TRBV28 and TRBJ2-1; D is unclear. V was cut by 3 bases and J by 8 bases, with 14 bases left in between. The length of the CDR3 is 14 residues. Looked up from germline, CDR1 is MDHEN and CDR2 is SYDVKM. The CDR3 region is CASSFRDGRHEQFF. The CDR3 DNA is TGTGCCAGCAGTTTTAGAGATGGACGTCATGAGCAGTTCTTC.